Given below is one T cell receptor (beta chain) in context. Per the original data handling: Nucleated cell counts were estimated from reference gene primer amplification. Sequencing used immunoSEQ multiplex PCR; TCRdb keeps in-frame clones, though not all of them. The D gene and trimming were derived from the DNA, and the V and J assignments and clone size from that table. Of approximately 180,000 clones in the sample, about 85% were seen once. Germline assignment: CDR1 MNHEY and CDR2 SVGAGI. After removal of 5 bases from V and 7 bases from J, the junction contained 6 bases not matched to a gene. There are 13 residues in the CDR3. This specimen belongs to a study of blood T cell repertoires in COVID-19. Study context: Collection of acute and convalescent COVID-19 samples took place in the United States, Italy and Spain. Sample material is recorded as cDNA or gDNA derived from T cells, B-cell-depleted T cells, or PBMCs.

This clonotype was obtained from a man aged 60 to 69 with active or convalescent COVID-19. Input material: peripheral blood. The chain joins TRBV6-5 to TRBJ1-1; TRBD1 agrees at 8 bases. CDR3 in DNA: TGTGCCAGCAGTCCGGACAGGGCGGTTGAAGCTTTCTTT. It is translated as CASSPDRAVEAFF.